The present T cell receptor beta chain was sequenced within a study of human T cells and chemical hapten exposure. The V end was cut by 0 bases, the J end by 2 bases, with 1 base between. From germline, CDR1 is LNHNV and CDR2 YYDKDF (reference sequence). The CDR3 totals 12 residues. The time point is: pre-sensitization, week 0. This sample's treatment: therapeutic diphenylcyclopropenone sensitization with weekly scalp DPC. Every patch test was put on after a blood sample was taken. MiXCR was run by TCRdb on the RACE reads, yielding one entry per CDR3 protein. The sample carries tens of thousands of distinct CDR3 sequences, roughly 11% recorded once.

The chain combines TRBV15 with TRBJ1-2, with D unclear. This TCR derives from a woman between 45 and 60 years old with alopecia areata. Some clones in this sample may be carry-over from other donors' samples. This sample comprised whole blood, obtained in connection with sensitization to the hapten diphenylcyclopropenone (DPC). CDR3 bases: TGTGCCACCAGCAGAGACAACTATGGCTACACCTTC. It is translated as CATSRDNYGYTF.